This is a list of T cell receptor beta chains from one sample in a study of technical replicates of blood from a handful of donors. Sequencing used immunoSEQ multiplex PCR; TCRdb keeps in-frame clones, though not all of them. This sample has tens of thousands of clones, with around 92% found just once. The sample taken for sequencing was T cells isolated from PBMCs. Receptors were obtained from a human donor in good health. CDR3s include the opening cysteine and the closing phenylalanine or tryptophan. Fields, in order: V gene, D gene, J gene, CDR3 length, clone size, CDR3 protein, CDR3 DNA. A D gene is named only where the DNA matches it firmly. Part of the rows lack a size; the others show once, few, many or a class for expanded clones.

v_gene: TRBV6-1; d_gene: .; j_gene: TRBJ1-5; len: 16; abundance: .; CDR3aa: CASSEFSRDIYQPQHF; CDR3nt: TGTGCCAGCAGTGAATTTTCCCGGGATATCTATCAGCCCCAGCATTTT
v_gene: TRBV9; d_gene: TRBD2; j_gene: TRBJ2-5; len: 16; abundance: .; CDR3aa: CASSVEGLANIGTQYF; CDR3nt: TGTGCCAGCAGCGTAGAAGGACTAGCTAATATAGGGACCCAGTACTTC
v_gene: TRBV5-1; d_gene: TRBD2; j_gene: TRBJ2-1; len: 16; abundance: .; CDR3aa: CASSELTSGSYNEQFF; CDR3nt: TGCGCCAGCAGCGAATTGACTAGCGGGAGCTACAATGAGCAGTTCTTC
v_gene: TRBV7-3; d_gene: .; j_gene: TRBJ2-1; len: 11; abundance: .; CDR3aa: CASSLGVEQFF; CDR3nt: TGTGCCAGCAGCCTAGGGGTTGAGCAGTTCTTC
v_gene: TRBV6-1; d_gene: TRBD1; j_gene: TRBJ1-1; len: 14; abundance: .; CDR3aa: CASSAQGTVTEAFF; CDR3nt: TGTGCCAGCAGTGCACAAGGGACAGTAACTGAAGCTTTCTTT
v_gene: TRBV2; d_gene: TRBD2; j_gene: TRBJ2-1; len: 13; abundance: .; CDR3aa: CASSGWEGNEQFF; CDR3nt: TGTGCCAGCTCGGGTTGGGAGGGTAATGAGCAGTTCTTC
v_gene: TRBV6-6; d_gene: TRBD1; j_gene: TRBJ2-7; len: 15; abundance: .; CDR3aa: CASSLDRQGGYEQYF; CDR3nt: TGTGCCAGCAGTCTAGACCGACAGGGGGGCTACGAGCAGTACTTC
v_gene: TRBV4-3; d_gene: .; j_gene: TRBJ1-3; len: 15; abundance: .; CDR3aa: CASSQDGVAGNTIYF; CDR3nt: TGCGCCAGCAGCCAAGATGGAGTAGCTGGAAACACCATATATTTT
v_gene: TRBV19; d_gene: TRBD1; j_gene: TRBJ1-1; len: 14; abundance: .; CDR3aa: CASSGGSGNTEAFF; CDR3nt: TGTGCCAGTTCAGGGGGCTCGGGGAACACTGAAGCTTTCTTT
v_gene: TRBV11-3; d_gene: .; j_gene: TRBJ2-2; len: 13; abundance: .; CDR3aa: CASSLSGGGELFF; CDR3nt: TGTGCCAGCAGCTTATCAGGAGGCGGGGAGCTGTTTTTT
v_gene: TRBV6-1; d_gene: .; j_gene: TRBJ2-7; len: 14; abundance: .; CDR3aa: CASKLGGGVNEQYF; CDR3nt: TGTGCCAGCAAATTGGGAGGGGGAGTTAACGAGCAGTACTTC
v_gene: TRBV5-1; d_gene: .; j_gene: TRBJ2-7; len: 13; abundance: .; CDR3aa: CASSLESSYEQYF; CDR3nt: TGCGCCAGCAGCTTGGAATCTAGCTACGAGCAGTACTTC
v_gene: TRBV5-1; d_gene: TRBD2; j_gene: TRBJ2-2; len: 15; abundance: .; CDR3aa: CASSLDVTSAGELFF; CDR3nt: TGCGCCAGCAGCTTGGATGTGACTAGCGCCGGGGAGCTGTTTTTT
v_gene: TRBV7-8; d_gene: TRBD2; j_gene: TRBJ2-4; len: 19; abundance: .; CDR3aa: CASSLEIGTSGSITDIQYF; CDR3nt: TGTGCCAGCAGCTTAGAGATAGGGACTAGCGGGAGTATTACAGACATTCAGTACTTC
v_gene: TRBV6-5; d_gene: TRBD1; j_gene: TRBJ1-1; len: 14; abundance: few; CDR3aa: CASRTRQGNTEAFF; CDR3nt: TGTGCCAGCAGGACCCGACAGGGAAACACTGAAGCTTTCTTT
v_gene: TRBV2; d_gene: TRBD1; j_gene: TRBJ1-2; len: 14; abundance: .; CDR3aa: CASSEGTGHEGYTF; CDR3nt: TGTGCCAGCAGTGAAGGGACAGGGCACGAAGGCTACACCTTC
v_gene: TRBV9; d_gene: TRBD1; j_gene: TRBJ2-2; len: 18; abundance: .; CDR3aa: CASSVARAGQGFTGELFF; CDR3nt: TGTGCCAGCAGCGTAGCTCGCGCGGGACAGGGCTTCACCGGGGAGCTGTTTTTT
v_gene: TRBV7-8; d_gene: .; j_gene: TRBJ1-1; len: 14; abundance: .; CDR3aa: CASSLTDRNTEAFF; CDR3nt: TGTGCCAGCAGCTTGACAGACAGGAACACTGAAGCTTTCTTT
v_gene: TRBV6-1; d_gene: TRBD2; j_gene: TRBJ2-2; len: 15; abundance: .; CDR3aa: CASSLLAGYSGELFF; CDR3nt: TGTGCCAGCAGTCTATTAGCGGGATATAGCGGGGAGCTGTTTTTT
v_gene: TRBV7-3; d_gene: TRBD1; j_gene: TRBJ1-1; len: 13; abundance: .; CDR3aa: CASSGGQGTGAFF; CDR3nt: TGTGCCAGCAGCGGGGGACAGGGGACCGGCGCTTTCTTT
v_gene: TRBV6-6; d_gene: TRBD1; j_gene: TRBJ2-5; len: 14; abundance: .; CDR3aa: CASGATGVGETQYF; CDR3nt: TGTGCCAGCGGCGCGACAGGGGTGGGAGAGACCCAGTACTTC
v_gene: TRBV30; d_gene: TRBD1; j_gene: TRBJ1-4; len: 15; abundance: .; CDR3aa: CAWSRPGGTNEKLFF; CDR3nt: TGTGCCTGGAGTCGACCAGGGGGCACTAATGAAAAACTGTTTTTT
v_gene: TRBV10-2; d_gene: .; j_gene: TRBJ1-1; len: 13; abundance: .; CDR3aa: CASTPDLNTEAFF; CDR3nt: TGCGCCAGCACCCCGGACTTGAACACTGAAGCTTTCTTT
v_gene: TRBV28; d_gene: TRBD2; j_gene: TRBJ2-1; len: 14; abundance: .; CDR3aa: CASSFGGGGNEQFF; CDR3nt: TGTGCCAGCAGTTTTGGGGGGGGAGGTAATGAGCAGTTCTTC
v_gene: TRBV5-1; d_gene: TRBD2; j_gene: TRBJ2-3; len: 15; abundance: .; CDR3aa: CASSSLAGESDTQYF; CDR3nt: TGCGCCAGCAGCTCACTGGCGGGAGAATCAGATACGCAGTATTTT
v_gene: TRBV27; d_gene: .; j_gene: TRBJ1-2; len: 15; abundance: .; CDR3aa: CASSLRRHTIYGYTF; CDR3nt: TGTGCCAGCAGTTTAAGGCGGCATACAATCTATGGCTACACCTTC
v_gene: TRBV14; d_gene: TRBD1; j_gene: TRBJ1-2; len: 15; abundance: .; CDR3aa: CASSQLPGQIYGYTF; CDR3nt: TGTGCCAGCAGCCAACTCCCGGGACAGATCTATGGCTACACCTTC